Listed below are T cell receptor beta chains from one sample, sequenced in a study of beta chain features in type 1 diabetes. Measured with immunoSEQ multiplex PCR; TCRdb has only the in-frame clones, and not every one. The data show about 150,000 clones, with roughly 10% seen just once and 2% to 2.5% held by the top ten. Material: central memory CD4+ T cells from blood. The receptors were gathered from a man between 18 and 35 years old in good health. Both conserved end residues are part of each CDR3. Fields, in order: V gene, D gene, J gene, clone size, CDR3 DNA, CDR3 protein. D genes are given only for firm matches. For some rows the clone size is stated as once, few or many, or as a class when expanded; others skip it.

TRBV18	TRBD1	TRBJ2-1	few	TGTGCCAGCTCACCCTTGGGACAGGGGGCGAGTGAGCAGTTCTTC	CASSPLGQGASEQFF
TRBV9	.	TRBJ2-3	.	TGTGCCAGCAGCGTAGCTACGTACACAGATACGCAGTATTTT	CASSVATYTDTQYF
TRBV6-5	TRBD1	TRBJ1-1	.	TGTGCCAGCAGGACAGGGGGCGTCAAGAGGGCTGAAGCTTTCTTT	CASRTGGVKRAEAFF
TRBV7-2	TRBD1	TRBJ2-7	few	TGTGCCAGCAGCTACGACAGGGAGCGGGAGCAGTACTTC	CASSYDREREQYF
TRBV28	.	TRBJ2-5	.	TGTGCCAGCACTTTAGGGGGTTCGGAGACCCAGTACTTC	CASTLGGSETQYF
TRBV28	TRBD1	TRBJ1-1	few	TGTGCCAGCAGTCCCCCGACAGGGATGGGCACTGAAGCTTTCTTT	CASSPPTGMGTEAFF
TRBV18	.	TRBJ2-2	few	TGTGCCAGCTCACCACAGGCGAACACCGGGGAGCTGTTTTTT	CASSPQANTGELFF
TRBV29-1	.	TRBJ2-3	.	TGCAGCGTGGAGGGGGGCACAGATACGCAGTATTTT	CSVEGGTDTQYF
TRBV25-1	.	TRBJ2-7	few	TGTGCCAGCAGTGAATCGGCAGGGAAAGGGTACGAGCAGTACTTC	CASSESAGKGYEQYF
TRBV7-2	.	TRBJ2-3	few	TGTGCCACCCGAGAAGTTCACTATACGCAGTATTTT	CATREVHYTQYF
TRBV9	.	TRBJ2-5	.	TGTGCCAGCAGCGGCCTTCGAGAGACCCAGTACTTC	CASSGLRETQYF
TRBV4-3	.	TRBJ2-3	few	TGCGCCAGCAGCGTGTCGGGGTTTGCAGATACGCAGTATTTT	CASSVSGFADTQYF
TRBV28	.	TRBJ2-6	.	TGTGCCAGCAGTGGCTGGGGGGCGCTGGGGGCCAACGTCCTGACTTTC	CASSGWGALGANVLTF
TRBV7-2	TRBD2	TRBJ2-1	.	TGTGCCAGCAGCTTAGACCCGGCGGGAGGGCCGGAGCAGTTCTTC	CASSLDPAGGPEQFF
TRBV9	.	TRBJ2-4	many	TGTGCCAGCAGCGCCGGGACTGCCAAAAACATTCAGTACTTC	CASSAGTAKNIQYF
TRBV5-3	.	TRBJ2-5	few	TGTGCCAGAAGCTTGGAATATGAGTACGTCCACCAAGAGACCCAGTACTTC	CARSLEYEYVHQETQYF
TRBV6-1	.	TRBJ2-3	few	TGTGCCAGCAGTACCGGAGGGAGCACAGATACGCAGTATTTT	CASSTGGSTDTQYF
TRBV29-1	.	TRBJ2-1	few	TGCAGCGTTGAAACCGGTTACAATGAGCAGTTCTTC	CSVETGYNEQFF
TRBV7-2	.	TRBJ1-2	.	TGTGCCAGCAGCCAAGAGGCCAGAAACTATGGCTACACCTTC	CASSQEARNYGYTF
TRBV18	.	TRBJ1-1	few	TGTGCCAGCTCACCAGGGTCCAGTGGGAACACTGAAGCTTTCTTT	CASSPGSSGNTEAFF
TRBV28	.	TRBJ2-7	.	TGTGCCAGCACGGTTGGCACGAAAGCCTACGAGCAGTACTTC	CASTVGTKAYEQYF
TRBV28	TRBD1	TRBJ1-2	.	TGTGCCAGCAGTCTGCCCGGGACAGGGGTGTCGGGCTACACCTTC	CASSLPGTGVSGYTF
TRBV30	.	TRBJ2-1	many	TGTGCCTGGAGTAAGACCACCTCCTACAATGAGCAGTTCTTC	CAWSKTTSYNEQFF
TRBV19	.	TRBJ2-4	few	TGTGCCAGTAGTACCCTTTCAGCCAAAAACATTCAGTACTTC	CASSTLSAKNIQYF
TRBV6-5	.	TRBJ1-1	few	TGTGCCAGCAGTAGGCAGGGAGACACTGAAGCTTTCTTT	CASSRQGDTEAFF
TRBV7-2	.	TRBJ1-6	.	TGTGCCAGCAAAACCGGAACCAATAATTCACCCCTCCACTTT	CASKTGTNNSPLHF
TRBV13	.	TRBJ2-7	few	TGTGCCAGCAGGATCCGGGACGGGTCCTACGAGCAGTACTTC	CASRIRDGSYEQYF
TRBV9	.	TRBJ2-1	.	TGTGCCAGCAGCGTAGGTCGGGGGGCGCAGGTAGGTGAGCAGTTCTTC	CASSVGRGAQVGEQFF
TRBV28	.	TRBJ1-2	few	TGTGCCAGCAGTCCCACAGGGCGCTATGGCTACACCTTC	CASSPTGRYGYTF
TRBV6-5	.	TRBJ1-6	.	TGTGCCAGCAGTGAAGCGCACAATTCACCCCTCCACTTT	CASSEAHNSPLHF
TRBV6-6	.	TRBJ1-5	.	TGTGCCAGCAGTTACGGACAGAGCAATCAGCCCCAGCATTTT	CASSYGQSNQPQHF
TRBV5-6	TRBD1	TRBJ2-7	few	TGTGCCAGCAGCCCCTGGGACAGGGACTGGGAGCAGTACTTC	CASSPWDRDWEQYF
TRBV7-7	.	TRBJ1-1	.	TGTGCTAGCAGCTTAGGACAAAACACTGAAGCTTTCTTT	CASSLGQNTEAFF
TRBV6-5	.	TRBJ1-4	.	TGTGCCAGCAGTGGGGGACGTCGTGAAAAACTGTTTTTT	CASSGGRREKLFF
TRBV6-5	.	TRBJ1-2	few	TGTGCCAGCAGTTACTCCGGGACTAACTATGGCTACACCTTC	CASSYSGTNYGYTF
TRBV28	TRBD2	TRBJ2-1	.	TGTGCCAGCAGTTTATCTGGCGGGAGGGCCAGAGGGCCAAATGAGCAGTTCTTC	CASSLSGGRARGPNEQFF
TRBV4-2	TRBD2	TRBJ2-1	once	TGTGCCAGCAGCCAAGTGGGAAGCGGGAGTTGGAATGAGCAGTTCTTC	CASSQVGSGSWNEQFF
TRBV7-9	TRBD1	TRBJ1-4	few	TGTGCCAGCAGCCCGACAGGGGGCGTAGGTGAAAAACTGTTTTTT	CASSPTGGVGEKLFF
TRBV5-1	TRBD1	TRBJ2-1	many	TGCGCCAGCAGCTTGTTGGGGACAGGGTATGACAATGAGCAGTTCTTC	CASSLLGTGYDNEQFF
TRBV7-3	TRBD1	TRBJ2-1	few	TGTGCCAGCAGCGGTCCGGGACAGGGGATTGGAAATGAGCAGTTCTTC	CASSGPGQGIGNEQFF
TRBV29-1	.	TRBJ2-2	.	TGCAGCGCGGGGGGCGCGAACACCGGGGAGCTGTTTTTT	CSAGGANTGELFF
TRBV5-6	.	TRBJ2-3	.	TGTGCCAGCAGCCCTCCGGCGGGCACAGATACGCAGTATTTT	CASSPPAGTDTQYF
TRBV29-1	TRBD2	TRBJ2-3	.	TGCAGCGTCGAGACTAGCGGGGGACCTACAGATACGCAGTATTTT	CSVETSGGPTDTQYF
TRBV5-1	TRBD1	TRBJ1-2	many	TGCGCCAGCAGCCCGTCCCGGGACAGGGAGCGGGGCTACACCTTC	CASSPSRDRERGYTF
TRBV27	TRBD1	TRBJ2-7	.	TGTGCCAGCAGTTTAGAGACAGGGGGGAACTACGAGCAGTACTTC	CASSLETGGNYEQYF
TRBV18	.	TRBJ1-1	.	TGTGCCAGCTCACCAGGACAGACCAACACTGAAGCTTTCTTT	CASSPGQTNTEAFF
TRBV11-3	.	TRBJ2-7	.	TGTGCCAGCAGCAGGCAGGCAGGCTACGAGCAGTACTTC	CASSRQAGYEQYF
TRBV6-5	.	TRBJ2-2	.	TGTGCCAGCAGTTCCGGGCAGGGGGGCACCGGGGAGCTGTTTTTT	CASSSGQGGTGELFF
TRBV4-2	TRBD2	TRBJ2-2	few	TGTGCCAGCAGCCCCGGGACTAGTACCACCGGGGAGCTGTTTTTT	CASSPGTSTTGELFF